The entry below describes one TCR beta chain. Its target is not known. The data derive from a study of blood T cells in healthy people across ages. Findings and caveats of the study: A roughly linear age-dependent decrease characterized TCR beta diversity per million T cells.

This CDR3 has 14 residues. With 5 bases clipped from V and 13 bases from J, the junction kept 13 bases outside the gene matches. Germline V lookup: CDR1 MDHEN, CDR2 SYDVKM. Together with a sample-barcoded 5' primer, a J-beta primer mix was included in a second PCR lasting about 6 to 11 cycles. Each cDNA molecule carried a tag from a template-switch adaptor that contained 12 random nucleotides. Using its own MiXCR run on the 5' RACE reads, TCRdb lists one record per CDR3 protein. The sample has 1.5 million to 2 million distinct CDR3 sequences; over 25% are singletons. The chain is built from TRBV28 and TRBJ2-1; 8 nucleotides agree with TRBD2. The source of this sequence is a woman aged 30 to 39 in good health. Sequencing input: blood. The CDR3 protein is CASSVSGTSGSQFF. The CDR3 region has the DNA TGTGCCAGCAGTGTTTCCGGGACTAGTGGTTCTCAGTTCTTC.